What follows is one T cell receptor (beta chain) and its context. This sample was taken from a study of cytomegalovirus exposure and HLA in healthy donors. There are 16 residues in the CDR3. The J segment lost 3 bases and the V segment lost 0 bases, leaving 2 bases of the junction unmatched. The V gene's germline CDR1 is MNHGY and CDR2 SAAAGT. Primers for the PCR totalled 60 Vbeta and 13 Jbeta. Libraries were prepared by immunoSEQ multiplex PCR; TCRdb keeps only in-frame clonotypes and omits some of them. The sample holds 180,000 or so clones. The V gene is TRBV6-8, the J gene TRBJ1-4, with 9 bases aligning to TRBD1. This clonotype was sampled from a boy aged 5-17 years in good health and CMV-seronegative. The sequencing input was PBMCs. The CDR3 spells CASSYSRQGANEKLFF. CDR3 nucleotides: TGTGCCAGCAGTTACTCGAGACAGGGGGCTAATGAAAAACTGTTTTTT.